Here is one T cell receptor (beta chain) with its context. This clone has just one count. Its target antigen remains unknown. The record has no base qualities; no much larger clone is one base away. This specimen belongs to a study of OX40 agonist ivuxolimab in advanced cancers. For context, the study as a whole: Ivuxolimab was a fully human IgG2 agonistic monoclonal antibody targeting the costimulatory receptor OX40 (CD134). The point of sequencing TCRbeta in the periphery was to test whether ivuxolimab changed TCR sequence diversity and drove clonal T-cell expansion. Prior anti-PD-1, anti-PD-L1 or anti-CTLA-4 therapy was permitted, and approximately 40% of dose-escalation patients had received checkpoint inhibitors. The paper describes the monotherapy dose-escalation part (N of about 47 patients) of the phase I trial of ivuxolimab. Partial responses occurred in three dose-escalation patients, of whom one had hepatocellular carcinoma and two had cutaneous melanoma. The dose-escalation cohort was roughly 83% male with a mean age of about 58 years, ranging from roughly 23 to 79. Of the roughly 54 dose-escalation patients, hepatocellular carcinoma was present in about 20, melanoma in roughly 15, renal cell carcinoma in 9 and head and neck cancer in 9. Intravenous ivuxolimab was administered to patients every 2 weeks at six dose levels: 0.01, 0.1, 0.3, 1.5, 3 and 10 mg/kg.

Here is what the overall study found, with its caveats: In the 0.1-3.0 mg/kg groups, partial responders had among the lowest normalized peripheral clonal expansion, particularly in CD8+ T cells. At doses of 0.1 to 3.0 mg/kg, clonal expansion of both CD4+ and CD8+ T cells in blood was seen between baseline and week 6. Low levels of normalized T-cell clonal expansion were also seen in some patients who did not respond. The antigen specificity of the peripheral T cells that underwent clonal expansion was not determined. On average, CD8+ T cells showed more expanded clones than CD4+ T cells after ivuxolimab.

Genomic DNA was extracted from sorted cells for sequencing of the TCRbeta CDR3 region. The immunoSEQ Assay was used to sequence the TCRbeta CDR3 regions. Held by TCRdb, this immuneACCESS table contains in-frame sequences only and omits some clones. Under half of the omission traces to an unresolved V gene where checked; the cause of the rest is unknown. This sample has about 25,000 clones in its table, and about 81% of those were observed once. 23% of the sample comes from the top ten. From the germline V gene, CDR1 is MDHEN and CDR2 is SYDVKM. The CDR3 covers 14 residues, taking in both the cysteine and the phenylalanine. Only the CDR3 region is kept as DNA, spanning 42 bases read in frame from base 1. Unmatched junction bases come to 1, with V trimmed by 2 bases and J by 2 bases. Patients with autoimmune disease history or receiving systemic immunosuppression were excluded from the trial. Peripheral blood for TCR sequencing was collected from all dose cohorts at baseline, on cycle 4 day 1, and on cycle 7 day 1. Samples came from an open-label, multicenter, first-in-human phase I dose-escalation trial of ivuxolimab. Adults with locally advanced or metastatic head and neck squamous cell, hepatocellular, melanoma or renal cell carcinoma were enrolled in the trial. Before TCR sequencing, CD4+ T cells and CD8+ T cells were sorted from peripheral blood as separate populations.

The rearranged segments are TRBV28 and TRBJ2-7, with 9 junctional bases fitting TRBD1. The TCR comes from an adult with an advanced solid tumor such as melanoma, head and neck, liver or kidney cancer. The sequencing here drew on CD4+ or CD8+ T cells sorted from blood, taken in a trial of the OX40 agonist ivuxolimab. CDR3 loop: CASSLGQGPYEQYF. In nucleotides, the sequence is TGTGCCAGCAGTTTAGGACAGGGGCCCTACGAGCAGTACTTC.